The clone carrying this TCR beta chain was counted between two and nine times. Its antigen is currently unknown. In each case, RNA was isolated and then reverse transcribed into cDNA as the sequencing template. The assay was immunoSEQ multiplex PCR, and TCRdb's table has in-frame clones only and misses some. Here the sample spans over 200,000 clones, more than 45% being singletons. Lesional scalp tissue (obtained by punch biopsy) and peripheral blood were collected from alopecia areata patients. Sorting of CD4+ and CD8+ T cells was performed on PBMCs. The data originate from a study of CD8+ T cells in alopecia areata. Looking at the study overall: A regimen of oral tofacitinib, 5 to 10 mg twice daily, was given to treated patients. Regarding the study as a whole: Among the cells sequenced in scalp samples are also the resident alphabeta T cells of normal skin.

The CDR3 covers 15 residues. V gave up 6 bases and J gave up 4 bases; unmatched junction bases: 11. CDR1 is SGHDN and CDR2 is FVKESK in the germline V gene. The sample here was CD4+ T cells sorted from blood, taken at week 0. The sequence was obtained from a human donor with alopecia areata. J is TRBJ2-7 and V is TRBV14; 8 bases align to TRBD1. CDR3 sequence reads: CASSPPGQELYEQYF. The CDR3 bases are TGTGCCAGCAGTCCTCCGGGACAGGAACTTTACGAGCAGTACTTC.